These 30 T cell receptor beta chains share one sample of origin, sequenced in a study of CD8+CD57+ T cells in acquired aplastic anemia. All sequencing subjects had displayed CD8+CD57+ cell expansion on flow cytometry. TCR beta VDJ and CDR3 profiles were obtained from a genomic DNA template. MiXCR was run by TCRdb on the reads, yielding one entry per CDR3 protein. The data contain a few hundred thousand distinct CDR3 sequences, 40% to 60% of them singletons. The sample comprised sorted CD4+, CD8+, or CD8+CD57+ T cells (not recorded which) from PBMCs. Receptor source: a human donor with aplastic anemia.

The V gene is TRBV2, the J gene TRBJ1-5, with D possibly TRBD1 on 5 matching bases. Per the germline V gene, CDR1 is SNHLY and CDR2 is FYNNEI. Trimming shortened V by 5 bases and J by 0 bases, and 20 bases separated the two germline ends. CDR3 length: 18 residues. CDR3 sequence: CASSLGNPKTVSNQPQHF. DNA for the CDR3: TGTGCCAGCAGTTTAGGCAACCCCAAGACAGTTAGCAATCAGCCCCAGCATTTT.

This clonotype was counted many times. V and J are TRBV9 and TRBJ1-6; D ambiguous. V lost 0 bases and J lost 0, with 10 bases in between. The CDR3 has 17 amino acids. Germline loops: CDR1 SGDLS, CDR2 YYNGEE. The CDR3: CASSVDPLSSYNSPLHF. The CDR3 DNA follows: TGTGCCAGCAGCGTAGACCCTCTGAGCTCCTATAATTCACCCCTCCACTTT. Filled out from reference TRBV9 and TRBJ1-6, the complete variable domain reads DSGVTQTPKHLITATGQRVTLRCSPRSGDLSVYWYQQSLDQGLQFLIQYYNGEERAKGNILERFSAQQFPDLHSELNLSSLELGDSALYFCASSVDPLSSYNSPLHFGNGTRLTVT.

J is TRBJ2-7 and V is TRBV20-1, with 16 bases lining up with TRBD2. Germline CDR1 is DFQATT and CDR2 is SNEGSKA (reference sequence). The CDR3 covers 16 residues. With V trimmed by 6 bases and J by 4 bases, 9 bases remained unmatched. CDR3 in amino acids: CSAGTSGGAIGYEQYF. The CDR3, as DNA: TGCAGTGCCGGGACTAGCGGGGGGGCCATAGGTTACGAGCAGTACTTC.

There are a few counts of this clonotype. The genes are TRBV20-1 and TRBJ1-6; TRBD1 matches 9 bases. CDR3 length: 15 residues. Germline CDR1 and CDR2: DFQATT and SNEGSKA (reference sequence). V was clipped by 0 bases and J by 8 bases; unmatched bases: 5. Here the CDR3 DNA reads TGCAGTGCTAGAGACCCGGGACAGGGCGATTCACCCCTCCACTTT. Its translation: CSARDPGQGDSPLHF.

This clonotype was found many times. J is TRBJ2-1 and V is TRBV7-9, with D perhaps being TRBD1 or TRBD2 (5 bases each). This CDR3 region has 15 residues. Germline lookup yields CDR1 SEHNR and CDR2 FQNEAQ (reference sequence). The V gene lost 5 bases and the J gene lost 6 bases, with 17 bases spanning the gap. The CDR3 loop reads CASSRPDGTTNEQFF. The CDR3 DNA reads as TGTGCCAGCAGCCGGCCCGACGGGACCACCAATGAGCAGTTCTTC.

CDR3 residues: CATRGTGTNSPLHF. CDR3 DNA: TGTGCCACCAGGGGGACAGGGACCAATTCACCCCTCCACTTT. The chain employs TRBV15 and TRBJ1-6, with 9 bases fitting TRBD1. Trimming cost V 6 bases and J 7 bases; bases outside gene matches: 4. The CDR3 is made up of 14 amino acids. CDR1 is LNHNV and CDR2 is YYDKDF in the germline V gene (reference sequence).

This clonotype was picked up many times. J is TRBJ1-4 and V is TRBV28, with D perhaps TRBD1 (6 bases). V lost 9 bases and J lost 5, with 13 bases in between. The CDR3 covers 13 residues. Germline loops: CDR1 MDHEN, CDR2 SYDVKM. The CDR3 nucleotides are TGTGCCAGTACCGGGACACCGAATGAAAAACTGTTTTTT. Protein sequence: CASTGTPNEKLFF.

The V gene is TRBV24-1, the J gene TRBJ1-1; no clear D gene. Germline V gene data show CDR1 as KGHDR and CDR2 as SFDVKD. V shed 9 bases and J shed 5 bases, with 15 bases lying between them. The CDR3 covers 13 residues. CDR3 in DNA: TGTGCCACCCGGACCGATACCGTTACTGAAGCTTTCTTT. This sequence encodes CATRTDTVTEAFF.

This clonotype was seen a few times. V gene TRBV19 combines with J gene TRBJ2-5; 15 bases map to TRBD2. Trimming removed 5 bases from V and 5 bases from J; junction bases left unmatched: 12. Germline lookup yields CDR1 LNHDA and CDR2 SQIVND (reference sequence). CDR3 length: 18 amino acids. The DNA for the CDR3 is TGTGCCAGTAGTCCATTCAGGGGACTAGCGGGGGGAGGTGAGACCCAGTACTTC. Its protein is CASSPFRGLAGGGETQYF. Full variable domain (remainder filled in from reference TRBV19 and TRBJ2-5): DGGITQSPKYLFRKEGQNVTLSCEQNLNHDAMYWYRQDPGQGLRLIYYSQIVNDFQKGDIAEGYSVSREKKESFPLTVTSAQKNPTAFYLCASSPFRGLAGGGETQYFGPGTRLLVL.

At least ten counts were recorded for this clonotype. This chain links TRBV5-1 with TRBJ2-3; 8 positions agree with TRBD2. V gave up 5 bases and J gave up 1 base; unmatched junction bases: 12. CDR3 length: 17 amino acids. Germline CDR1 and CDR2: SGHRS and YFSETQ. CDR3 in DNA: TGCGCCAGCAGAAATCGACCGGGGGGGCCGGGCACAGATACGCAGTATTTT. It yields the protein CASRNRPGGPGTDTQYF.

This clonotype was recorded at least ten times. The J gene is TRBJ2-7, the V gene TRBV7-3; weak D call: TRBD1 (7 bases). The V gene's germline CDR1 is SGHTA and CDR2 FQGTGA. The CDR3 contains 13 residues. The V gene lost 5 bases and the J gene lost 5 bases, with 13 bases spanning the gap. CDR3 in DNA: TGTGCCAGCAGCCCCCAGGGGGGCGACGAGCAGTACTTC. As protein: CASSPQGGDEQYF.

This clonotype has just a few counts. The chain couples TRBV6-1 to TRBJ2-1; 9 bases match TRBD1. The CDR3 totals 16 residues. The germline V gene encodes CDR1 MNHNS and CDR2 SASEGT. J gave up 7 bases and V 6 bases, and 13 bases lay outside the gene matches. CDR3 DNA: TGTGCCAGCAGCTCCTCGGGGACAGGGAACCCAAATGAGCAGTTCTTC. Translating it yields CASSSSGTGNPNEQFF.

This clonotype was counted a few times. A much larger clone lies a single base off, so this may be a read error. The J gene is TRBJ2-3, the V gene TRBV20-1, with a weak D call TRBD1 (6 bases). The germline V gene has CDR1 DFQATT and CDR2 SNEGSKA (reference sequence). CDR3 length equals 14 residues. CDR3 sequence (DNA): TGCAGTGCTAGAGGTCAGGGGATCACAGGTACGCAGTATTTT. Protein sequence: CSARGQGITGTQYF.

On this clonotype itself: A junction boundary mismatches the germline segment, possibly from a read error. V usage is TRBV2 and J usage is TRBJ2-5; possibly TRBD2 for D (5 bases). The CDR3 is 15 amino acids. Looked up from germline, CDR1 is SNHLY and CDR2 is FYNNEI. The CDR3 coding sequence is TGTGCCTGCAGTGCCCGACCCCGGGGCCAAGAGACCCAGTACTTC. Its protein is CACSARPRGQETQYF.

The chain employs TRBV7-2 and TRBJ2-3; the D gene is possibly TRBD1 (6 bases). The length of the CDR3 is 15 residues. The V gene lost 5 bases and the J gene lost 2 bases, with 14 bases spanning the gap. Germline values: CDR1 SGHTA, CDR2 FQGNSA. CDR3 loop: CASSPSGQFTDTQYF. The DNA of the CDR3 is TGTGCCAGCAGCCCATCAGGACAGTTCACAGATACGCAGTATTTT.

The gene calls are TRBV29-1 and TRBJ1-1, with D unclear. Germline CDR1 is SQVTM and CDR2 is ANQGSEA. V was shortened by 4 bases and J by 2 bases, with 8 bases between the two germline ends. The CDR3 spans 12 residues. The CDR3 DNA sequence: TGCAGCGTTGCACAACGAAACACTGAAGCTTTCTTT. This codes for CSVAQRNTEAFF.

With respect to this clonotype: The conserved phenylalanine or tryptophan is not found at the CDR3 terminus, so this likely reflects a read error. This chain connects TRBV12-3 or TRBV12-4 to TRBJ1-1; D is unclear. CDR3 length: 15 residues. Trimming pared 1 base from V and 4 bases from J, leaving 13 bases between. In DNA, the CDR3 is TGTGCCAGCAGTTTAGATCCAGGCTTGATCACTGAAGCTTTCCTT. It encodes CASSLDPGLITEAFL.

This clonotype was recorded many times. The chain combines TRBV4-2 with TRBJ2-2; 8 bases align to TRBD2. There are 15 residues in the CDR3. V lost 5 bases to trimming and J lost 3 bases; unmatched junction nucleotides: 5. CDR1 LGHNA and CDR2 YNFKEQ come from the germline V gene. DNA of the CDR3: TGTGCCAGCAGCGGGGGACTAGAATACACCGGGGAGCTGTTTTTT. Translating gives CASSGGLEYTGELFF.

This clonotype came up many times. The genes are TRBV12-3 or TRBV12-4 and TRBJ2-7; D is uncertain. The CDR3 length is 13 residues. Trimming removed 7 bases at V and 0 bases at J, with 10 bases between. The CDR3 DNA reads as TGTGCCAGCATGGCGGATAACTCCTACGAGCAGTACTTC. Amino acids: CASMADNSYEQYF.

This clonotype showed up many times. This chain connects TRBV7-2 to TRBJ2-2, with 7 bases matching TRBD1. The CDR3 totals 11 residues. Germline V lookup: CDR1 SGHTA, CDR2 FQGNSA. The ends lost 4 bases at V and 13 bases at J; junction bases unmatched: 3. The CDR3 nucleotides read TGTGCCAGCAGCTCCGGACAGGCGCTGTTTTTT. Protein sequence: CASSSGQALFF.

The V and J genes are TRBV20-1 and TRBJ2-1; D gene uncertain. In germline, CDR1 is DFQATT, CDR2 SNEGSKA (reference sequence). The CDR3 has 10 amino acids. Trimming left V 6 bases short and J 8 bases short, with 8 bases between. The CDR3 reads CSATRDEQFF. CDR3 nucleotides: TGCAGTGCCACAAGGGATGAGCAGTTCTTC.

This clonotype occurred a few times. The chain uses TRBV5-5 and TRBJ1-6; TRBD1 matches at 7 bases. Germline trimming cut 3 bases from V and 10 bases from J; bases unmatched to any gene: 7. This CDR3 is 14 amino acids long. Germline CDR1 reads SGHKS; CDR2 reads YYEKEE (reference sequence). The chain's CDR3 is CASSSNRGNSPLHF. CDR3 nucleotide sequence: TGTGCCAGCAGCTCAAACAGGGGCAACTCACCCCTCCACTTT.

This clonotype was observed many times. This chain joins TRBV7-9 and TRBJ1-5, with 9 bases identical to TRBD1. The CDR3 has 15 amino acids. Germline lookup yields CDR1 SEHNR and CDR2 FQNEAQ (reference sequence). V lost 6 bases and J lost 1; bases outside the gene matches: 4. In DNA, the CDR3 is TGTGCCAGCAGTAGAGGACAGGGGAGCAATCAGCCCCAGCATTTT. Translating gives CASSRGQGSNQPQHF.

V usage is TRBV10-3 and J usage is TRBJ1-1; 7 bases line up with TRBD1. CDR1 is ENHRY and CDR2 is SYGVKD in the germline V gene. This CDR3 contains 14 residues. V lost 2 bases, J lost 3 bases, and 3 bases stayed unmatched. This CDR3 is CAISEGTVDTEAFF. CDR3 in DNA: TGTGCCATCAGTGAGGGGACAGTGGACACTGAAGCTTTCTTT.

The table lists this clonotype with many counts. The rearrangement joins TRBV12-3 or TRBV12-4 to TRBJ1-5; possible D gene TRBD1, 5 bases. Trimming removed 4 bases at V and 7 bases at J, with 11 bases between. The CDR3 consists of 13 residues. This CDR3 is CASSWGGGQPQHF. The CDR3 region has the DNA TGTGCCAGCAGTTGGGGCGGTGGGCAGCCCCAGCATTTT.

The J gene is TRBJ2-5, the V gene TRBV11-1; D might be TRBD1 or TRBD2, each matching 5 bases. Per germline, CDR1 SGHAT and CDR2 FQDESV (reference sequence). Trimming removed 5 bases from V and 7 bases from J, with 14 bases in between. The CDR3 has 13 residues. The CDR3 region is CASSLTTTGTQYF. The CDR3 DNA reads TGTGCCAGCAGCCTGACTACTACAGGGACCCAGTACTTC.

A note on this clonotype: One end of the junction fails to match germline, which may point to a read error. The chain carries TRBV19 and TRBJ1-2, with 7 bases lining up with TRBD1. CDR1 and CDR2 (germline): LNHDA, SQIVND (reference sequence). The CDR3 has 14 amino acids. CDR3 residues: CASSSRTGDHGYTF. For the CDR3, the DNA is TGTGCCAGCAGCTCCCGCACAGGGGACCATGGTTACACCTTC.

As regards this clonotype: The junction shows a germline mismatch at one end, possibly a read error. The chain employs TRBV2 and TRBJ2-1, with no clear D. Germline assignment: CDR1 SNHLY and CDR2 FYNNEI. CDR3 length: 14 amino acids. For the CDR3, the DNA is TGTGCCAGCAGTGCTTCGCGCTCCTACGATGAGCAGTTCTTC. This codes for CASSASRSYDEQFF.

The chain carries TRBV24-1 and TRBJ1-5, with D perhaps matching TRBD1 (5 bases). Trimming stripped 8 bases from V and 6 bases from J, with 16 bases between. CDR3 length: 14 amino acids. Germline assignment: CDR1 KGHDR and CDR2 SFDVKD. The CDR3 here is CATMGGGWGQPQHF. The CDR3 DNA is TGTGCCACCATGGGGGGAGGGTGGGGTCAGCCCCAGCATTTT.

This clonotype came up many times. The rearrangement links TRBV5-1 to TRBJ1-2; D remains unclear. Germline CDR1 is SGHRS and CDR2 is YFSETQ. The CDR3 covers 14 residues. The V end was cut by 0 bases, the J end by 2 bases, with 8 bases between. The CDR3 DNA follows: TGCGCCAGCAGCTTGGTAGGGCAGAACTATGGCTACACCTTC. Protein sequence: CASSLVGQNYGYTF.